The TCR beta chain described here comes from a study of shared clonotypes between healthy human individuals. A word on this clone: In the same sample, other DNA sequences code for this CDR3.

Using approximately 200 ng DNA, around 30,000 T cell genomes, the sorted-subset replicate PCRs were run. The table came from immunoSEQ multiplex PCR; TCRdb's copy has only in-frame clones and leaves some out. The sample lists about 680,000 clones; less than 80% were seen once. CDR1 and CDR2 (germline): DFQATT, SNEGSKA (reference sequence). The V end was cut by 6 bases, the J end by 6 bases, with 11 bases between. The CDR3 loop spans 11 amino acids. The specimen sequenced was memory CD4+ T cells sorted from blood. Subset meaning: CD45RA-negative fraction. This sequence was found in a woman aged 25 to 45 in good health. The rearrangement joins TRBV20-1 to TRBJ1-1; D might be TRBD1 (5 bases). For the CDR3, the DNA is TGCAGTGCGCTCGGGACGGCTGAAGCTTTCTTT. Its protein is CSALGTAEAFF.